This entry features one T cell receptor beta chain sequence. The antigen remains undetermined. Per germline, CDR1 SGHAT and CDR2 FQNNGV. The CDR3 extends over 16 amino acids. This sample was taken from a study of monozygotic twins with inflammatory bowel disease. Study-wide points: Some repertoire variability may stem from patients' differing immunosuppressive treatments. The authors found no support for a single strong IBD-associated signal or clonotype.

Generation of cDNA took place in eight separate reactions per sample. Each of TCRalpha and TCRbeta cDNA went through two nested PCRs, lasting approximately 16 and 9 cycles. TCRdb processed the 5' RACE reads again and assigns one entry to each CDR3 protein, with no DNA. This specimen shows hundreds of thousands of distinct CDR3 sequences; the ten leading clones hold 2.4%. This sequence originates from a human donor with ulcerative colitis or Crohn's disease, or a healthy co-twin of an affected twin (not recorded which). Sequencing was performed on blood. The rearrangement links TRBV11-2 to TRBJ2-1; TCRdb gives TRBD2 as the D gene, but with no DNA this cannot be confirmed. CDR3 loop: CASSYLDGTSYSEQFF. Together with reference TRBV11-2 and TRBJ2-1, the CDR3 gives the full variable domain: EAGVAQSPRYKIIEKRQSVAFWCNPISGHATLYWYQQILGQGPKLLIQFQNNGVVDDSQLPKDRFSAERLKGVDSTLKIQPAKLEDSAVYLCASSYLDGTSYSEQFFGPGTRLTVL.